The TCR beta chain described here comes from a study of OX40 agonist ivuxolimab in advanced cancers. This clone was recorded once. Clones were read by immunoSEQ multiplex PCR, and TCRdb kept only the in-frame ones, dropping some. This table holds 55,000 to 65,000 clones, 85% found once. The receptor comes from an adult with an advanced solid tumor such as melanoma, head and neck, liver or kidney cancer. The source was CD4+ or CD8+ T cells sorted from blood, collected in a trial of the OX40 agonist ivuxolimab.

CDR3 sequence: CASAYRDSEYPDTEAFF. DNA for the CDR3: TGTGCCAGCGCATACCGGGACAGCGAGTATCCCGACACTGAAGCTTTCTTT. The chain uses TRBV7-9 and TRBJ1-1; 7 nucleotides match TRBD1. The V gene's germline CDR1 is SEHNR and CDR2 FQNEAQ (reference sequence). CDR3 length: 17 residues. Trimming at V came to 8 bases and at J to 3 bases, leaving 18 bases not matched to a gene. The whole variable domain, remainder taken from reference TRBV7-9 and TRBJ1-1, is DTGVSQNPRHKITKRGQNVTFRCDPISEHNRLYWYRQTLGQGPEFLTYFQNEAQLEKSRLLSDRFSAERPKGSFSTLEIQRTEQGDSAMYLCASAYRDSEYPDTEAFFGQGTRLTVV.